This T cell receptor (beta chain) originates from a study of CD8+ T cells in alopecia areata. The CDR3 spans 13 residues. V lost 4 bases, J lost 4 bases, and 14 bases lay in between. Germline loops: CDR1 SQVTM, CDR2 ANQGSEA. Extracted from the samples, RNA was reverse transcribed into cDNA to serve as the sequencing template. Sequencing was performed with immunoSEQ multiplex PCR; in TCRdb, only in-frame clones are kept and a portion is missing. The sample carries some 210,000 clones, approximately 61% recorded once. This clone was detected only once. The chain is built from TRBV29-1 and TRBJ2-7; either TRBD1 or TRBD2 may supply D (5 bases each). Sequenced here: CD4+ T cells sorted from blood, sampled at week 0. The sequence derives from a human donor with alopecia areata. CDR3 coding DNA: TGCAGCGTTGTGGGGGTCCCCTCGTACGAGCAGTACTTC. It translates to CSVVGVPSYEQYF.